The 15 T cell receptor beta chains in this list originate from one sample, sequenced in a study of blood T cell repertoires in COVID-19. Clones were sequenced by immunoSEQ multiplex PCR, and TCRdb holds only the in-frame ones, with some missing. The table shows approximately 130,000 clones, with around nine tenths occurring only once. The specimen sequenced was peripheral blood. Receptor source: a woman aged 45-59 years with acute or convalescent COVID-19.

Relative to its sample, this clone is medium-sized. This rearrangement joins TRBV3-1 (or the pseudogene TRBV3-2) to TRBJ2-1; D is uncertain. The CDR3 loop spans 15 amino acids. Germline-derived CDR1 and CDR2 are LGHDT and YNNKEL (reference sequence). Between the trimmed V and J ends, which lost 0 bases and 0 bases, there was a span of 6 bases. CDR3 protein: CASSQDVSSYNEQFF. The CDR3 DNA is TGTGCCAGCAGCCAAGATGTCAGCTCCTACAATGAGCAGTTCTTC.

The chain couples TRBV2 to TRBJ1-6; D is possibly TRBD1 (6 bases). The CDR3 covers 13 residues. V shed 6 bases and J shed 10 bases, with 13 bases lying between them. The germline V gene encodes CDR1 SNHLY and CDR2 FYNNEI. This chain's CDR3 is CASRTGPESPLHF. The DNA for the CDR3 is TGTGCCAGCAGGACAGGTCCAGAATCACCCCTCCACTTT. Filled out from reference TRBV2 and TRBJ1-6, the complete variable domain reads EPEVTQTPSHQVTQMGQEVILRCVPISNHLYFYWYRQILGQKVEFLVSFYNNEISEKSEIFDDQFSVERPDGSNFTLKIRSTKLEDSAMYFCASRTGPESPLHFGNGTRLTVT.

This sequence joins TRBV7-2 and TRBJ2-3, with D maybe TRBD2 (5 bases). Trimming left V 1 base short and J 0 bases short, with 8 bases between. Germline assignment: CDR1 SGHTA and CDR2 FQGNSA. The CDR3 loop spans 15 amino acids. CDR3 sequence: CASSLVTGSTDTQYF. Written as DNA, the CDR3 is TGTGCCAGCAGCTTAGTGACGGGAAGCACAGATACGCAGTATTTT.

The chain recombines TRBV19 with TRBJ1-1; possible D gene TRBD1, 5 bases. The V gene's germline CDR1 is LNHDA and CDR2 SQIVND (reference sequence). This CDR3 region has 12 residues. Trimming removed 6 bases at V and 8 bases at J, with 13 bases between. The CDR3 coding sequence is TGTGCCAGTAGCCATGACAACAGGGAAGCTTTCTTT. The encoded protein is CASSHDNREAFF.

The chain combines TRBV19 with TRBJ1-4; TRBD1 aligns across 8 bases. After removal of 5 bases from V and 6 bases from J, the junction contained 2 bases not matched to a gene. Germline V gene lookup returns CDR1 LNHDA and CDR2 SQIVND (reference sequence). The CDR3 totals 13 residues. The CDR3 DNA is TGTGCCAGTAGTCAGGGGGCGTATGAAAAACTGTTTTTT. Translated, it gives CASSQGAYEKLFF.

The chain recombines TRBV5-4 with TRBJ1-1; TRBD1 is a possible D gene (5 bases). Trimming pared 4 bases from V and 1 base from J, leaving 8 bases between. Germline V gene lookup returns CDR1 SGHNT and CDR2 YYREEE (reference sequence). The CDR3 covers 13 residues. In DNA form, the CDR3 reads TGTGCCAGCAGCCTTGACAGGAACACTGAAGCTTTCTTT. Protein: CASSLDRNTEAFF. Combining the CDR3 with reference TRBV5-4 and TRBJ1-1 gives the whole variable domain ETGVTQSPTHLIKTRGQQVTLRCSSQSGHNTVSWYQQALGQGPQFIFQYYREEENGRGNFPPRFSGLQFPNYSSELNVNALELDDSALYLCASSLDRNTEAFFGQGTRLTVV.

This chain uses TRBV27 with TRBJ2-1; 12 nucleotides align to TRBD2. Germline V lookup: CDR1 MNHEY, CDR2 SMNVEV (reference sequence). V lost 5 bases and J lost 8; bases outside the gene matches: 16. This CDR3 has 18 residues. The CDR3 DNA sequence: TGTGCCAGCAGTGAAGGGCTAGCGGGAGGGCCAGTGTACCATGAGCAGTTCTTC. Amino acids: CASSEGLAGGPVYHEQFF.

The genes are TRBV3-1 (or the pseudogene TRBV3-2) and TRBJ1-2, with 8 bases fitting TRBD1. Per germline, CDR1 LGHDT and CDR2 YNNKEL (reference sequence). The J segment lost 6 bases and the V segment lost 2 bases, leaving 5 bases of the junction unmatched. The CDR3 loop spans 14 amino acids. The CDR3 bases are TGTGCCAGCAGCCAACTCCCAGGGGGCCATGGCTACACCTTC. This encodes CASSQLPGGHGYTF.

The V gene is TRBV29-1, the J gene TRBJ1-2; tentatively, D is TRBD1 (5 bases). The CDR3 runs to 11 residues. Trimming took 7 bases from V and 8 from J, leaving 14 bases between them. From germline, CDR1 is SQVTM and CDR2 ANQGSEA. This CDR3 is CSASQGIGYTF. The CDR3 coding sequence is TGCAGCGCCAGCCAGGGAATCGGCTACACCTTC. Together with reference TRBV29-1 and TRBJ1-2, the CDR3 gives the full variable domain: SAVISQKPSRDICQRGTSLTIQCQVDSQVTMMFWYRQQPGQSLTLIATANQGSEATYESGFVIDKFPISRPNLTFSTLTVSNMSPEDSSIYLCSASQGIGYTFGSGTRLTVV.

The V call is TRBV7-2, the J call TRBJ1-2; D uncertain. Per germline, CDR1 SGHTA and CDR2 FQGNSA. V dropped 4 bases and J dropped 4 bases, with 13 bases sitting between them. The CDR3 is made up of 14 amino acids. This CDR3 reads CASSSQSGSYGYTF. The CDR3 DNA sequence: TGTGCCAGCAGCTCGCAATCCGGGAGCTATGGCTACACCTTC. The variable domain in full, completed from reference TRBV7-2 and TRBJ1-2, reads GAGVSQSPSNKVTEKGKDVELRCDPISGHTALYWYRQSLGQGLEFLIYFQGNSAPDKSGLPSDRFSAERTGGSVSTLTIQRTQQEDSAVYLCASSSQSGSYGYTFGSGTRLTVV.

The CDR3 spells CASSLGVAGAAETQYF. In DNA, the CDR3 is TGCGCCAGCAGCTTGGGGGTAGCGGGAGCCGCAGAGACCCAGTACTTC. The rearrangement links TRBV5-1 to TRBJ2-5, with 9 bases lining up with TRBD2. Trimming cost V 0 bases and J 4 bases; bases outside gene matches: 7. CDR1 and CDR2 from the germline V gene are SGHRS and YFSETQ. This CDR3 has 16 amino acids.

This sequence joins TRBV13 and TRBJ1-1; D gene unclear. Trimming pared 2 bases from V and 10 bases from J, leaving 11 bases between. The CDR3 is made up of 12 amino acids. Germline lookup yields CDR1 PRHDT and CDR2 FYEKMQ (reference sequence). DNA of the CDR3: TGTGCCAGCAGCTTATCAAGGGAGGGAGCTTTCTTT. Its translation is CASSLSREGAFF.

V gene TRBV11-2 combines with J gene TRBJ1-1; D is unresolved. In germline, CDR1 is SGHAT, CDR2 FQNNGV. This CDR3 has 14 residues. V was pared by 2 bases and J by 0 bases, with 7 bases between. The CDR3 DNA sequence: TGTGCCAGCAGCTTAAAATCTCTGAACACTGAAGCTTTCTTT. Translation: CASSLKSLNTEAFF.

The V and J genes are TRBV15 and TRBJ2-4; 9 bases map to TRBD1. Germline CDR1 reads LNHNV; CDR2 reads YYDKDF (reference sequence). The CDR3 totals 15 residues. Germline trimming cut 1 base from V and 6 bases from J; bases unmatched to any gene: 4. CDR3 sequence reads: CATSRAGQGGNIQYF. The CDR3 nucleotides read TGTGCCACCAGCAGAGCGGGACAGGGAGGAAACATTCAGTACTTC. The full variable domain, completed using reference TRBV15 and TRBJ2-4, is DAMVIQNPRYQVTQFGKPVTLSCSQTLNHNVMYWYQQKSSQAPKLLFHYYDKDFNNEADTPDNFQSRRPNTSFCFLDIRSPGLGDTAMYLCATSRAGQGGNIQYFGAGTRLSVL.

The CDR3 region is CASSQEWTGGVSGNTIYF. The CDR3 DNA sequence: TGTGCCAGCAGCCAAGAATGGACAGGGGGAGTCTCTGGAAACACCATATATTTT. V gene TRBV3-1 (or the pseudogene TRBV3-2) combines with J gene TRBJ1-3, with 10 bases that match TRBD1. This CDR3 region has 18 residues. The germline gives CDR1 LGHDT, CDR2 YNNKEL (reference sequence). V gave up 0 bases and J gave up 0 bases; unmatched junction bases: 5.